One sample yielded the 30 T cell receptor beta chains listed below, sequenced in a study of a mutant IDH1 vaccine in newly diagnosed glioma. Stated time point: week 5, during vaccination. Doses comprised 300 ug of mutant IDH1 20-mer peptide each, plus topical imiquimod. What these receptors recognize is not known. This table comes from immunoSEQ multiplex PCR, and its TCRdb copy is limited to in-frame clones, with some not included. The sample yields about 40,000 clones, roughly 92% seen once. This specimen was PBMCs, taken from a glioma patient whose treatment included an IDH1 peptide vaccine. Receptors were obtained from a man aged 45 to 65 with glioma.

The chain couples TRBV14 to TRBJ2-2; unclear D gene. Germline lookup yields CDR1 SGHDN and CDR2 FVKESK. The CDR3 is 15 amino acids. Trimming removed 3 bases at V and 1 base at J, with 9 bases between. CDR3 nucleotide sequence: TGTGCCAGCAGCCAGGAACTGGGGAACACCGGGGAGCTGTTTTTT. This sequence encodes CASSQELGNTGELFF.

The chain is built from TRBV5-6 and TRBJ1-5; possible D gene TRBD1, 6 bases. The CDR3 runs to 15 residues. Germline V gives CDR1 SGHDT, CDR2 YYEEEE. V lost 0 bases and J lost 4, with 11 bases in between. Written as DNA, the CDR3 is TGTGCCAGCAGCTTGGGATTAAGGGGGAATCAGCCCCAGCATTTT. Protein sequence: CASSLGLRGNQPQHF.

The chain recombines TRBV7-2 with TRBJ2-1; D perhaps matches TRBD2 (6 bases). Germline V gives CDR1 SGHTA, CDR2 FQGNSA. Trimming removed 1 base at V and 4 bases at J, with 14 bases between. The CDR3 totals 16 residues. CDR3 coding DNA: TGTGCCAGCAGCTTAGAAGGCGGGGTCAAATACAATGAGCAGTTCTTC. Its translation is CASSLEGGVKYNEQFF.

The J gene is TRBJ2-2, the V gene TRBV4-1; 14 nucleotides agree with TRBD2. The CDR3 covers 18 residues. V shed 5 bases, J shed 2 bases, and the junction held 7 bases outside the gene matches. Germline V gene lookup returns CDR1 MGHRA and CDR2 YSYEKL. In DNA, the CDR3 is TGCGCCAGCAGCTTACGGACTAGCGGGGGGTTTAACACCGGGGAGCTGTTTTTT. Translated, it gives CASSLRTSGGFNTGELFF.

V is TRBV7-2 and J is TRBJ1-2; possible D gene TRBD1, 5 bases. The CDR3 extends over 12 amino acids. Germline loops: CDR1 SGHTA, CDR2 FQGNSA. Deletions cut 3 bases from V and 3 bases from J, with 5 bases between. The CDR3 spells CASSFRDYGYTF. CDR3 DNA sequence: TGTGCCAGCAGCTTCAGGGACTATGGCTACACCTTC.

This sequence joins TRBV7-8 and TRBJ1-1; the D is unclear. CDR3 length: 13 amino acids. Germline V lookup: CDR1 SGHVS, CDR2 FQNEAQ. The V end was cut by 3 bases, the J end by 4 bases, with 9 bases between. The CDR3: CASSLWVGTEAFF. The CDR3 DNA is TGTGCCAGCAGCTTGTGGGTCGGCACTGAAGCTTTCTTT.

The chain uses TRBV5-1 and TRBJ2-1; 12 positions agree with TRBD2. The CDR3 is 17 residues long. Germline V gene sequence: CDR1 SGHRS, CDR2 YFSETQ. V gave up 4 bases and J gave up 2 bases; unmatched junction bases: 7. The CDR3 DNA follows: TGCGCCAGCAGCGCTACTACTAGCGGGGGGACCTACAATGAGCAGTTCTTC. It translates to CASSATTSGGTYNEQFF. Full variable domain (outside the CDR3, taken from reference TRBV5-1 and TRBJ2-1): KAGVTQTPRYLIKTRGQQVTLSCSPISGHRSVSWYQQTPGQGLQFLFEYFSETQRNKGNFPGRFSGRQFSNSRSEMNVSTLELGDSALYLCASSATTSGGTYNEQFFGPGTRLTVL.

J is TRBJ1-5 and V is TRBV6-1; D gene uncertain. The germline V gene encodes CDR1 MNHNS and CDR2 SASEGT. The CDR3 totals 11 residues. With 8 bases removed from V and 10 bases from J, the gap between germline ends came to 12 bases. The CDR3 protein is CASAILGPQHF. The DNA for the CDR3 is TGTGCCAGCGCCATTTTGGGACCCCAGCATTTT.

This chain connects TRBV27 to TRBJ2-7; 7 bases match TRBD1. The CDR3 is 15 amino acids. Unmatched junction bases numbered 12, after V lost 5 bases and J lost 5 bases. Germline lookup yields CDR1 MNHEY and CDR2 SMNVEV (reference sequence). CDR3 sequence (DNA): TGTGCCAGCAGTCCCAAAGACAGGGAAATGAACGAGCAGTACTTC. Encoded protein: CASSPKDREMNEQYF.

The chain is built from TRBV15 and TRBJ2-1, with D unresolved. Germline V lookup: CDR1 LNHNV, CDR2 YYDKDF (reference sequence). This CDR3 has 12 residues. V lost 1 base and J lost 7, with 5 bases in between. CDR3 in DNA: TGTGCCACCAGCAGAGCCTGGAATGAGCAGTTCTTC. Protein product: CATSRAWNEQFF.

V gene TRBV10-2 combines with J gene TRBJ2-7, with 9 bases that match TRBD2. V shed 6 bases, J shed 3 bases, and the junction held 9 bases outside the gene matches. The germline gives CDR1 WSHSY, CDR2 SAAADI. This CDR3 region has 15 residues. For the CDR3, the DNA is TGCGCCAGCAGCCCCGGGACTAGCCTCCTCTACGAGCAGTACTTC. Translating it yields CASSPGTSLLYEQYF.

This rearrangement joins TRBV9 to TRBJ1-6; possibly TRBD1 for D (5 bases). V shed 6 bases and J shed 7 bases, with 14 bases lying between them. Looked up from germline, CDR1 is SGDLS and CDR2 is YYNGEE. CDR3 length equals 14 residues. CDR3 residues: CASKVGQGNSPLHF. The CDR3 bases are TGTGCCAGCAAGGTGGGGCAGGGAAATTCACCCCTCCACTTT.

This clone was seen only once. Compared with germline, one end of the junction differs, possibly owing to a read error. This sequence joins TRBV7-7 and TRBJ2-5; 9 nucleotides align to TRBD1. Germline V gene data show CDR1 as SSHAT and CDR2 as FNYEAQ (reference sequence). This CDR3 has 15 amino acids. The CDR3 nucleotides are TGTGCTAGCAGCCCGGACAGGGGATACCGGGAGACCCAGTACTTC. Encoded protein: CASSPDRGYRETQYF.

The chain is built from TRBV29-1 and TRBJ1-2, with D tentatively TRBD1 (5 bases). The germline V gene has CDR1 SQVTM and CDR2 ANQGSEA. The CDR3 loop spans 13 amino acids. V was trimmed by 6 bases and J by 4 bases, leaving 15 bases between them. The CDR3 DNA reads TGCAGCGTCGGCGGAGGGGAGGGCTATGGCTACACCTTC. The encoded protein is CSVGGGEGYGYTF.

The V call is TRBV5-4, the J call TRBJ1-1, with a possible D match to TRBD1 (5 bases). V was pared by 4 bases and J by 2 bases, with 9 bases between. The CDR3 has 13 residues. Germline V gene sequence: CDR1 SGHNT, CDR2 YYREEE (reference sequence). The CDR3 here is CASSKGHNTEAFF. The CDR3 nucleotides are TGTGCCAGCAGCAAAGGACATAACACTGAAGCTTTCTTT. Combining the CDR3 with reference TRBV5-4 and TRBJ1-1 gives the whole variable domain ETGVTQSPTHLIKTRGQQVTLRCSSQSGHNTVSWYQQALGQGPQFIFQYYREEENGRGNFPPRFSGLQFPNYSSELNVNALELDDSALYLCASSKGHNTEAFFGQGTRLTVV.

The V gene is TRBV7-2, the J gene TRBJ2-7, with D possibly being TRBD2 (6 bases). Germline-derived CDR1 and CDR2 are SGHTA and FQGNSA. The CDR3 is made up of 16 amino acids. Trimming removed 5 bases at V and 0 bases at J, with 17 bases between. The CDR3 DNA reads as TGTGCCAGCAGCCCGATGGGGGAGGCCCCCTCCTACGAGCAGTACTTC. It translates to CASSPMGEAPSYEQYF.

The genes are TRBV14 and TRBJ1-2, with D possibly matching TRBD1 (6 bases). CDR3 size: 15 residues. V shed 4 bases and J shed 4 bases, with 16 bases lying between them. CDR1 is SGHDN and CDR2 is FVKESK in the germline V gene. In DNA, the CDR3 is TGTGCCAGCAGCCCGAACAGGGCGGGATTCTATGGCTACACCTTC. Protein sequence: CASSPNRAGFYGYTF. The full variable domain, in which reference TRBV14 and TRBJ1-2 provide the parts outside the CDR3, is EAGVTQFPSHSVIEKGQTVTLRCDPISGHDNLYWYRRVMGKEIKFLLHFVKESKQDESGMPNNRFLAERTGGTYSTLKVQPAELEDSGVYFCASSPNRAGFYGYTFGSGTRLTVV.

The V gene is TRBV2, the J gene TRBJ2-1; possible D gene TRBD1, 6 bases. The germline CDR1 and CDR2 sequences are SNHLY and FYNNEI. V gave up 6 bases and J gave up 7 bases, with 13 bases separating them. The CDR3 runs to 13 residues. The CDR3, as DNA: TGTGCCAGCAGCAGGGGATCCTGGAATGAGCAGTTCTTC. Its protein is CASSRGSWNEQFF.

V usage is TRBV30 and J usage is TRBJ2-5; D is perhaps TRBD1 (5 bases). The germline gives CDR1 GTSNPN, CDR2 SVGIG (reference sequence). The CDR3 is made up of 14 amino acids. V was cut by 0 bases and J by 7 bases, with 15 bases left in between. The CDR3 reads CAWSVNKGARTQYF. The CDR3 DNA reads TGTGCCTGGAGTGTAAATAAAGGGGCGCGGACCCAGTACTTC.

V and J are TRBV9 and TRBJ2-1; D is possibly TRBD2 (6 bases). The CDR3 sequence is 16 residues long. The germline gives CDR1 SGDLS, CDR2 YYNGEE. V was trimmed by 4 bases and J by 3 bases, leaving 17 bases between them. The CDR3 here is CASSSREGLSYNEQFF. CDR3 nucleotide sequence: TGTGCCAGCAGCTCACGAGAGGGACTCAGCTACAATGAGCAGTTCTTC.

V usage is TRBV5-1 and J usage is TRBJ1-1; D perhaps matches TRBD1 (5 bases). CDR3 length: 13 residues. Germline CDR1 SGHRS, CDR2 YFSETQ. The V end was cut by 0 bases, the J end by 11 bases, with 14 bases between. CDR3 in DNA: TGCGCCAGCAGCTTGGGTCGGGGCCCGGCGGCTTTCTTT. It yields the protein CASSLGRGPAAFF.

The chain has TRBV30 and TRBJ2-2; D uncertain. Trimming removed 2 bases at V and 3 bases at J, with 7 bases between. Germline CDR1 and CDR2: GTSNPN and SVGIG (reference sequence). This CDR3 contains 13 residues. The CDR3: CAWSLGYTGELFF. As DNA, the CDR3 is TGTGCCTGGAGTTTGGGTTACACCGGGGAGCTGTTTTTT.

The CDR3 loop is CASSLWAPRESYNEQFF. The CDR3 region has the DNA TGTGCCAGCAGTTTATGGGCCCCGAGGGAATCCTACAATGAGCAGTTCTTC. J is TRBJ2-1 and V is TRBV27; D might be TRBD2 (5 bases). V lost 1 base, J lost 1 base, and 14 bases lay in between. CDR3 size: 17 residues. Germline CDR1 and CDR2: MNHEY and SMNVEV (reference sequence).

The chain carries TRBV19 and TRBJ1-2; 8 nucleotides line up with TRBD1. CDR1 LNHDA and CDR2 SQIVND come from the germline V gene (reference sequence). The junction had 6 bases not matched to a gene; V was cut back by 4 bases and J by 2 bases. The CDR3 has 15 amino acids. The CDR3 spells CASSTSGQGNYGYTF. CDR3 nucleotides: TGTGCCAGTAGTACCAGCGGACAGGGAAACTATGGCTACACCTTC.

The chain links TRBV7-2 to TRBJ1-4; D is unclear. There are 16 residues in the CDR3. V gave up 5 bases and J gave up 4 bases, with 17 bases separating them. The germline gives CDR1 SGHTA, CDR2 FQGNSA. In DNA form, the CDR3 reads TGTGCCAGCAGCCCCGTCCGGGGAGAGGGTAATGAAAAACTGTTTTTT. Its protein product is CASSPVRGEGNEKLFF.

This chain connects TRBV5-1 to TRBJ1-1; TRBD1 agrees at 8 bases. Germline V gene data show CDR1 as SGHRS and CDR2 as YFSETQ. This CDR3 contains 14 residues. V was clipped by 2 bases and J by 5 bases; unmatched bases: 5. CDR3 in DNA: TGCGCCAGCAGCTTACAGGGGGTGGGGACTGAAGCTTTCTTT. Its translation: CASSLQGVGTEAFF. Using reference TRBV5-1 and TRBJ1-1 for the parts outside the CDR3, the full variable domain is KAGVTQTPRYLIKTRGQQVTLSCSPISGHRSVSWYQQTPGQGLQFLFEYFSETQRNKGNFPGRFSGRQFSNSRSEMNVSTLELGDSALYLCASSLQGVGTEAFFGQGTRLTVV.

V and J are TRBV28 and TRBJ2-1, with D maybe TRBD2 (5 bases). The germline V and J ends were trimmed by 8 bases and 4 bases, with 18 bases remaining between them. Germline values: CDR1 MDHEN, CDR2 SYDVKM. There are 15 residues in the CDR3. This chain's CDR3 is CASSLGSGDYNEQFF. The CDR3 DNA follows: TGTGCCAGCTCCCTAGGGAGCGGAGATTACAATGAGCAGTTCTTC. Supplemented by reference TRBV28 and TRBJ2-1, the full variable domain reads DVKVTQSSRYLVKRTGEKVFLECVQDMDHENMFWYRQDPGLGLRLIYFSYDVKMKEKGDIPEGYSVSREKKERFSLILESASTNQTSMYLCASSLGSGDYNEQFFGPGTRLTVL.

The rearrangement joins TRBV7-9 to TRBJ2-3; possibly TRBD2 for D (6 bases). Germline CDR1 and CDR2: SEHNR and FQNEAQ (reference sequence). CDR3 size: 14 residues. Trimming pared 3 bases from V and 5 bases from J, leaving 12 bases between. CDR3 sequence reads: CASSLTGVIDTQYF. In DNA, the CDR3 is TGTGCCAGCAGCTTGACGGGAGTGATAGATACGCAGTATTTT.

This chain connects TRBV19 to TRBJ2-7; TRBD2 matches 9 bases. CDR1 is LNHDA, CDR2 SQIVND, per germline (reference sequence). This CDR3 has 14 amino acids. J lost 3 bases, V lost 6 bases, and 6 bases had no gene match. CDR3 in amino acids: CASSTGAGGYEQYF. CDR3 DNA: TGTGCCAGTAGCACTGGAGCGGGGGGCTACGAGCAGTACTTC.

This chain uses TRBV7-8 with TRBJ2-5; possible D gene TRBD2, 5 bases. Germline V gives CDR1 SGHVS, CDR2 FQNEAQ. The ends were cut back, 5 bases at V and 4 bases at J, with 11 bases in the middle. CDR3 size: 13 residues. The DNA for the CDR3 is TGTGCCAGCAGCGAAACTAGGGCAGAGACCCAGTACTTC. Protein product: CASSETRAETQYF.